The clone carrying this TCR beta chain came up a few times. Its antigen is unidentified. This entry comes from a study of blood T cells in healthy people across ages. On the study more broadly: With template switching, about one barcoded beta molecule was captured per two T cells. Study results and limitations: Diversity figures derived from one million T cells were judged to underestimate the true value. Older age coincided with a roughly linear decline in TCR beta diversity per million T cells. More naive CD4+ cells and higher diversity were found in long-lived than in aged donors.

A second PCR, run for about 7 to 11 cycles, used a sample-barcoded 5' primer plus a J-beta primer mix. A single record per CDR3 protein comes from TCRdb applying MiXCR to the 5' RACE reads. The table lists about 970,000 distinct CDR3 sequences, roughly 51% of them singletons. The CDR3 is 15 residues long. The V gene end was trimmed by 6 bases and the J gene end by 7 bases; junction bases not matched to a gene: 9. CDR1 and CDR2 (germline): SNHLY, FYNNEI. This receptor was obtained from a woman aged 55 to 70 in good health. Specimen: blood. This rearrangement joins TRBV2 to TRBJ1-5; 10 bases are a match to TRBD1. CDR3 sequence (DNA): TGTGCCAGCAGGACCGGGACAGGGGATTTGCAGCCCCAGCATTTT. Translation gives CASRTGTGDLQPQHF.